Presented here are 14 T cell receptor beta chains from one specimen sequenced in a study of graft-versus-host responses after intestinal transplantation (dated by TCRdb to about 2021). Library method: the immunoSEQ multiplex PCR assay. TCRdb carries this immuneACCESS record with in-frame sequences only. Its versions omit some clonotypes, under half of them owing to an unresolved V gene in the studies checked, with the rest unexplained. This sample comprises over 20,000 clones, 89% of them detected only once. The ten largest clones represent 5.1% of the sample. This specimen was PBMCs, taken 65 to 70 days after intestinal transplantation. Every receptor here comes from a human patient who received an intestinal transplant, so some T cells may come from the graft donor.

This clone was recorded a few times. The CDR3 coding sequence is TGTGCCCCGAAAGTGAGAGGCTACGAGCAGTACTTC. Translation gives CAPKVRGYEQYF. V gene TRBV10-3 combines with J gene TRBJ2-7; no firm D call. Germline assignment: CDR1 ENHRY and CDR2 SYGVKD. The ends were cut back, 11 bases at V and 3 bases at J, with 14 bases in the middle. The CDR3 consists of 12 residues.

A few counts support this clone. This chain links TRBV5-1 with TRBJ2-1; D gene uncertain. Trimming removed 8 bases from V and 0 bases from J, with 15 bases in between. Germline V CDR1 and CDR2: SGHRS, YFSETQ. The CDR3 extends over 15 amino acids. The CDR3 reads CASHNGDSSYNEQFF. CDR3 DNA: TGCGCCAGTCACAATGGGGATAGCTCCTACAATGAGCAGTTCTTC.

The V and J genes are TRBV4-1 and TRBJ2-5; perhaps D is TRBD1 or TRBD2 (5 bases each). The V end lost 4 bases, the J end lost 5 bases, and 17 bases lay between the germline ends. Germline V gene lookup returns CDR1 MGHRA and CDR2 YSYEKL. The CDR3 is 15 amino acids. The CDR3 spells CASSPGPSPAETQYF. The CDR3 DNA follows: TGCGCCAGCAGCCCGGGGCCCTCCCCGGCGGAGACCCAGTACTTC.

V gene TRBV28 combines with J gene TRBJ1-5, with D uncertain. V dropped 3 bases and J dropped 5 bases, with 20 bases sitting between them. From germline, CDR1 is MDHEN and CDR2 SYDVKM. The CDR3 sequence is 17 residues long. The CDR3 sequence is CASSFHSKRGIHQPQHF. The CDR3 nucleotides are TGTGCCAGCAGTTTTCATTCCAAACGGGGAATTCATCAGCCCCAGCATTTT.

The CDR3 loop is CASSQVVSGGTGELFF. CDR3 DNA: TGTGCCAGCAGCCAAGTTGTTAGCGGGGGAACCGGGGAGCTGTTTTTT. This sequence joins TRBV4-2 and TRBJ2-2; 9 nucleotides align to TRBD2. Germline CDR1 LGHNA, CDR2 YNFKEQ. The CDR3 has 16 residues. V lost 1 base, J lost 5 bases, and 5 bases stayed unmatched.

The chain carries TRBV27 and TRBJ1-2, with D possibly matching TRBD1 (6 bases). Deletions cut 6 bases from V and 6 bases from J, with 11 bases between. The CDR3 spans 12 residues. Germline V gene lookup returns CDR1 MNHEY and CDR2 SMNVEV (reference sequence). This CDR3 reads CASRSRGDGYTF. The CDR3 nucleotides read TGTGCCAGCAGGTCAAGGGGGGATGGCTACACCTTC.

V is TRBV27 and J is TRBJ2-7; D might be TRBD1 (6 bases). Germline CDR1 is MNHEY and CDR2 is SMNVEV (reference sequence). The CDR3 has 12 amino acids. The germline V and J ends were trimmed by 3 bases and 5 bases, with 8 bases remaining between them. CDR3 DNA: TGTGCCAGCAGTTTTGGGGGCCACGAGCAGTACTTC. Protein product: CASSFGGHEQYF.

This clone was counted only a few times. The chain combines TRBV19 with TRBJ2-7, with TRBD1 matching 7 bases. The CDR3 runs 13 residues. Germline CDR1 and CDR2: LNHDA and SQIVND (reference sequence). The trim removed 5 bases at V and 3 bases at J, leaving 4 bases unmatched. CDR3 in DNA: TGTGCCAGTAGTTCGGCAGGGGGCTACGAGCAGTACTTC. Translating gives CASSSAGGYEQYF.

This clone came up once. The chain combines TRBV18 with TRBJ1-5, with D maybe TRBD1 (5 bases). CDR3 length: 16 residues. The ends were cut back, 3 bases at V and 0 bases at J, with 12 bases in the middle. Looked up from germline, CDR1 is KGHSH and CDR2 is LQKENI. CDR3: CASSPVRVYSNQPQHF. The CDR3 DNA is TGTGCCAGCTCACCGGTCAGGGTCTATAGCAATCAGCCCCAGCATTTT.

J is TRBJ2-5 and V is TRBV2; 10 bases map to TRBD2. The germline gives CDR1 SNHLY, CDR2 FYNNEI. CDR3 length: 14 amino acids. Germline trimming cut 5 bases from V and 3 bases from J; bases unmatched to any gene: 3. In DNA form, the CDR3 reads TGTGCCAGCAGTCCTCTAGCGGGGGAAGAGACCCAGTACTTC. This codes for CASSPLAGEETQYF.

The chain has TRBV6-6 and TRBJ2-7; 8 nucleotides line up with TRBD1. Trimming at V came to 8 bases and at J to 2 bases, leaving 11 bases not matched to a gene. Germline values: CDR1 MNHNY, CDR2 SVGAGI (reference sequence). This CDR3 is built from 15 residues. The CDR3 region is CASWGPDRGTYEQYF. CDR3 DNA sequence: TGTGCCAGCTGGGGGCCCGACAGGGGCACCTACGAGCAGTACTTC.

The CDR3 DNA follows: TGTGCCAGCAGTACGGTAAGGGCGACACAGGGGGATACTCAGCCCCAGCATTTT. Its protein is CASSTVRATQGDTQPQHF. The chain carries TRBV27 and TRBJ1-5; 8 bases are shared with TRBD1. The CDR3 runs 18 residues. V was pared by 5 bases and J by 6 bases, with 18 bases of the junction left unmatched. Germline assignment: CDR1 MNHEY and CDR2 SMNVEV (reference sequence).

V and J are TRBV19 and TRBJ1-3; 7 nucleotides match TRBD1. Germline V gives CDR1 LNHDA, CDR2 SQIVND (reference sequence). J was trimmed by 4 bases and V by 9 bases; bases with no gene match: 15. The CDR3 spans 16 residues. CDR3 sequence (DNA): TGTGCCAGCGAGGATCTTGCAGGGGGTTCAGGAAACACCATATATTTT. As protein: CASEDLAGGSGNTIYF.

This clone was seen just once. The chain recombines TRBV27 with TRBJ2-7, with TRBD2 identical over 9 bases. This CDR3 contains 15 residues. Unmatched junction bases numbered 8, after V lost 4 bases and J lost 4 bases. Germline V CDR1 and CDR2: MNHEY, SMNVEV (reference sequence). CDR3 DNA: TGTGCCAGCAGTTACGCGGGGGGGCGGAGGTACGAGCAGTACTTC. Translation gives CASSYAGGRRYEQYF.